This entry concerns a single TCR beta chain. Germline lookup yields CDR1 SNHLY and CDR2 FYNNEI. There are 14 residues in the CDR3. J lost 1 base, V lost 5 bases, and 3 bases had no gene match. The sample originates from a study of blood T cell repertoires in COVID-19. The method was immunoSEQ multiplex PCR; TCRdb's version includes in-frame clones alone and lacks a portion of them. This table holds 300,000 or so clones, approximately 90% found once. Residents of about 25 US areas, aged roughly 18 to 89 years, made up the participants. The clonotype originates from a woman aged 18-29 years who had recovered from COVID-19. The gene calls are TRBV2 and TRBJ2-7, with TRBD1 identical over 9 bases. Sequencing used PBMCs or T cells enriched from blood (not recorded which). CDR3 sequence: CASSKQGASYEQYF. In DNA form, the CDR3 reads TGTGCCAGCAGTAAACAGGGGGCATCCTACGAGCAGTACTTC.